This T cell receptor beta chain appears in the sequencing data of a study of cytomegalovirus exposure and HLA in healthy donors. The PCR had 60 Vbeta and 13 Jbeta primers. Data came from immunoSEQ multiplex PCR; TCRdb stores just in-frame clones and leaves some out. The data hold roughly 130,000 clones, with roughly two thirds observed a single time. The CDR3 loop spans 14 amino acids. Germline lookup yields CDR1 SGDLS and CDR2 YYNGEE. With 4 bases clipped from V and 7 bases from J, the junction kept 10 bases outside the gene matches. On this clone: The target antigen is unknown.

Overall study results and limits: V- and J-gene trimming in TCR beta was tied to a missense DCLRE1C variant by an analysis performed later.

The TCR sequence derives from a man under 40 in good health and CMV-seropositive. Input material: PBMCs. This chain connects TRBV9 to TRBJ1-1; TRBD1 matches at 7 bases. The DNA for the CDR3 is TGTGCCAGCAGCTCGACAGGGCTAGGGCTTGAAGCTTTCTTT. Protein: CASSSTGLGLEAFF.